The sequence of this T cell receptor (beta chain) was determined in a study of identical twins. V lost 4 bases to trimming and J lost 2 bases, with 7 bases between them. Germline V gene lookup returns CDR1 SGHRS and CDR2 YFSETQ. The CDR3 has 12 residues. The table lists this clonotype with many counts. Unique molecular identifiers were in the cDNA, with template-switch universal primer binding. A single record per CDR3 protein comes from TCRdb applying MiXCR to the 5' RACE reads. This sample has some 500,000 distinct CDR3 sequences, with 14% found just once. The same sample was also studied in work on yellow fever vaccine responses in identical twins.

The J gene is TRBJ2-7, the V gene TRBV5-1; weak D call: TRBD2 (5 bases). Sequenced: CD4+ T cells sorted from blood. The receptor was isolated from a woman under 30 in good health. CDR3 DNA sequence: TGCGCCAGCAGCACCGGGACCTACGAGCAGTACTTC. The encoded protein is CASSTGTYEQYF.